A selection of T cell receptor beta chains follows, all from one sample in a study of CD8+CD57+ T cells in acquired aplastic anemia. TCRdb re-called the reads with MiXCR, one entry per CDR3 protein. This sample has approximately 200,000 distinct CDR3 sequences, with around 60% found just once. Source material: sorted CD4+, CD8+, or CD8+CD57+ T cells (not recorded which) from PBMCs. Receptors were obtained from a human donor in good health. CDR3s include the opening cysteine and the closing phenylalanine or tryptophan. D genes are given only for firm matches. The size of a clone is reported for some rows only, either as once, few or many, or as a class for expanded clones.

d_call,j_call,v_call,clone_size,cdr3_nt,cdr3_aa
.,TRBJ2-1,TRBV2,many,TGTGCCAGCAGTGAAAACAGGGTGGTTGACAATGAGCAGTTCTTC,CASSENRVVDNEQFF
TRBD1,TRBJ1-5,TRBV19,.,TGTGCCAGCATCGGGACAGGGGTGGTGGGAAATCAGCCCCAGCATTTT,CASIGTGVVGNQPQHF
.,TRBJ1-3,TRBV7-9,many,TGTGCCAGCAGCCCCAGGATGTATGGGAACACCATATATTTT,CASSPRMYGNTIYF
.,TRBJ2-7,TRBV11-2,.,TGTGCCAGCAGCTTACGATCTGACGGGGACGAGCAGTACTTC,CASSLRSDGDEQYF
.,TRBJ2-1,TRBV9,many,TGCGCCAGCAGCCTTGACCCGTACAATGAGCAGTTCTTC,CASSLDPYNEQFF
.,TRBJ2-3,TRBV20-1,.,TGCAGTGCTAGAGCGTACCGCGGGGATACGCAGTATTTT,CSARAYRGDTQYF
.,TRBJ2-7,TRBV2,.,TGTGCCAGCAGAGATTCCCGCTTGGACGAGCAGTACTTC,CASRDSRLDEQYF
TRBD1,TRBJ2-1,TRBV6-2/TRBV6-3,.,TGTGCCAGCAGTACAGGGGGTACCTCCTACAATGAGCAGTTCTTC,CASSTGGTSYNEQFF
.,TRBJ2-5,TRBV2,few,TGTGCCAGCAGTGGCAAAGCAGGGGACCCTTCAGAGACCCAGTACTTC,CASSGKAGDPSETQYF
TRBD1,TRBJ2-7,TRBV4-2,many,TGTGCCAGCAGCCAAGAGGGACAGGGCTTCTACGAGCAGTACTTC,CASSQEGQGFYEQYF
TRBD2,TRBJ2-5,TRBV4-2,.,TGTGCCAGCAGCCAAGAGGGTAAGGGACTAGCTCAAGAGACCCAGTACTTC,CASSQEGKGLAQETQYF
TRBD1,TRBJ2-1,TRBV25-1,.,TGTGCCAGCAGGAGGACAGGGGGTAATGAGCAGTTCTTC,CASRRTGGNEQFF
TRBD2,TRBJ2-1,TRBV20-1,few,TGCAGTGCCAAAGGACTAGCGGCGTACAATGAGCAGTTCTTC,CSAKGLAAYNEQFF
.,TRBJ2-5,TRBV5-1,.,TGCGCCAGCAGCTTCGAGGGGGGGGCTGGGAAGACCCAGTACTTC,CASSFEGGAGKTQYF
TRBD1,TRBJ1-1,TRBV19,once,TGTGCCAGTAGTATATGGGACAGGGAAGCTTTCTTT,CASSIWDREAFF
TRBD2,TRBJ2-7,TRBV20-1,.,TGCAGTGCTAGAGACCGACTAGCGGGAGTTTACGAGCAGTACTTC,CSARDRLAGVYEQYF
.,TRBJ1-6,TRBV2,.,TGTGCCAGCGCAGGGTCGCGAAATTCACCCCTCCACTTT,CASAGSRNSPLHF
TRBD1,TRBJ2-7,TRBV12-3/TRBV12-4,few,TGTGCCAGCACCTTGGGGACAGGGTTAAGGGAGCAGTACTTC,CASTLGTGLREQYF
TRBD2,TRBJ2-1,TRBV25-1,few,TGTGCCAGCAGTCCGACTAGCGGGGACTCCTACAATGAGCAGTTCTTC,CASSPTSGDSYNEQFF
.,TRBJ1-5,TRBV20-1,.,TGCAGTGCTAGAGGTTCAGGGGCCGGTCAGCCCCAGCATTTT,CSARGSGAGQPQHF
.,TRBJ2-7,TRBV7-8,.,TGTGCCAGCGGCTTAGTGCACGGGACCCCAAGCTACGAGCAGTACTTC,CASGLVHGTPSYEQYF
.,TRBJ2-2,TRBV2,once,TGTGCCAGCACACAGGCGGGTGGCAGCACCGGGGAGCTGTTTTTT,CASTQAGGSTGELFF
.,TRBJ2-2,TRBV2,.,TGTGCCAGCAGTCGGACAGCGAACACCGGGGAGCTGTTTTTT,CASSRTANTGELFF
.,TRBJ2-7,TRBV10-3,.,TGTGCCATCAGTCCAGACAGCTACGGGCAGTACTTC,CAISPDSYGQYF
TRBD1,TRBJ2-7,TRBV19,.,TGTGCCAGTAGTATAGAGACGGGGACAGGGGCCCCCTACGAGCAGTACTTC,CASSIETGTGAPYEQYF
TRBD2,TRBJ2-2,TRBV29-1,many,TGCAGCGTTGTGGGACTAGCGAGCGGGGAGCTGTTTTTT,CSVVGLASGELFF
TRBD1,TRBJ2-7,TRBV10-3,.,TGTGCCACAAACAGGGGGCAAGGCTACGAGCAGTACTTC,CATNRGQGYEQYF